This T cell receptor (beta chain) emerged from a study of cytomegalovirus exposure and HLA in healthy donors (dated by TCRdb to 2017 to 2019). Concerning the study at large: A later analysis indicated that the 130 or so validation repertoires were generated on the platform also employed for the approximately 670 repertoires of the first cohort. The aim of the study was to test whether cataloging public T cell receptors could identify signatures of past pathogen exposure. Along with the approximately 700-subject first cohort, a separate validation cohort of over a hundred different subjects was used. The study combined high-throughput TCR immunosequencing, statistical association of individual TCRs with disease status, and machine learning to predict cytomegalovirus infection status.

Receptor amplification or capture employed the immunoSEQ multiplex PCR assay. As for how the authors treated the data: A statistical classification framework was built to diagnose cytomegalovirus status from the catalog of TCR beta chain sequences. Entries here come from immuneACCESS through TCRdb and include only in-frame sequences with V and J called. Some clones fail to appear in such tables; in the studies checked, an unresolved V gene covers under half of the shortfall, and the cause of the remainder is unknown. Clonal size and the V and J genes are those of that table, whereas D and trimming came from the DNA. Recorded for this sample are 190,000 or so clones; around 82% of them occurred a single time. The ten largest clones take up 2.5% to 3.5% of the sample. Looking up the germline V gene yields CDR1 SGHTS and CDR2 YDEGEE. Germline trimming: 1 base from V, 5 bases from J; junction bases outside gene matches: 3. The CDR3 covers 15 residues, taking in both the cysteine and the phenylalanine. Only the CDR3 portion is preserved as DNA: 45 bases, with reading frame beginning at the first base.

Here is what the overall study found, with its caveats: The authors suggested that the approach could potentially be extended to other disease states and immunological phenotypes. In the study, approximately 150 TCR beta chains were listed as associated with cytomegalovirus. A later analysis lacked HLA typing for the validation cohort, so it scored co-occurrence in that cohort across all 110 or so repertoires. In both the original and validation cohorts, the classifier was reported to diagnose cytomegalovirus status with high specificity and sensitivity. Across donors, most TCR sequences were observed very rarely, whereas some public TCRs were present in many individuals. In vitro tests confirmed that a few of the cytomegalovirus-associated TCR beta chains recognize cytomegalovirus antigens. Of the cluster scores, about 94% were above 0 in a later analysis, which found that TCRs clustered in the first cohort also tended to co-occur in the 120 validation repertoires.

Comments on this clone: Its specific antigen is unknown. No much larger clonotype is one base removed from it; base qualities were not supplied.

Donors formed part of the validation cohort, which comprised 120 subjects and was distinct from the first cohort of fewer than 750 subjects. The sequenced sample consisted of PBMCs. The rearrangement joined TRBV5-8 to TRBJ1-6, with TRBD1 identical over 7 junction bases. This receptor was obtained from a woman under 30 in good health and CMV-seropositive. The sequence in DNA is TGTGCCAGCAGCTTGCAGGGGGTGGATAATTCACCCCTCCACTTT. Its protein product is CASSLQGVDNSPLHF. Outside the CDR3, residues come from the reference TRBV5-8 and TRBJ1-6 proteins, so the full variable domain is: EAGVTQSPTHLIKTRGQQATLRCSPISGHTSVYWYQQALGLGLQFLLWYDEGEERNRGNFPPRFSGRQFPNYSSELNVNALELEDSALYLCASSLQGVDNSPLHFGNGTRLTVT.